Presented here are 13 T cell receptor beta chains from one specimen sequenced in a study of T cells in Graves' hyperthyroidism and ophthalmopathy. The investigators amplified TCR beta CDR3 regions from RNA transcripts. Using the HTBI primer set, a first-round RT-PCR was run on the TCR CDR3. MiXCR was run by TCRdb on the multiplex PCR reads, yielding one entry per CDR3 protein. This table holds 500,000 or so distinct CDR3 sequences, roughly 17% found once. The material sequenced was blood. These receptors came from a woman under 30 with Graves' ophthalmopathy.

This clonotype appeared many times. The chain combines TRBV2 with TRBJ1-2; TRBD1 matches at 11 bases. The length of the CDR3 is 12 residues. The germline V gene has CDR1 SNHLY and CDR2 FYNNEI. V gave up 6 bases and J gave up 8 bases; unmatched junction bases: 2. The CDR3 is CASRGTGGGYTF. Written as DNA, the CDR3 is TGTGCCAGCAGAGGGACAGGGGGAGGCTACACCTTC.

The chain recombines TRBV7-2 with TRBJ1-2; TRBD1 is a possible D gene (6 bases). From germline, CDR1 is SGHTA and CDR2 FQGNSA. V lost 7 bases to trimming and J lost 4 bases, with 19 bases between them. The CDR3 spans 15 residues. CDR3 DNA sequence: TGTGCCAGCACCCAGCCCGGGGGGCTCTCCTATGGCTACACCTTC. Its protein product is CASTQPGGLSYGYTF.

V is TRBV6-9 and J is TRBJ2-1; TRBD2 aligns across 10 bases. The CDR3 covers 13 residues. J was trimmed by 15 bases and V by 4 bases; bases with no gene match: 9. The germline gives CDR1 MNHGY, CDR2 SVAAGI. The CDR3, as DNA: TGTGCCAGCAGTTCACCTACTAGCGGGAAGTCGTTCTTC. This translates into CASSSPTSGKSFF.

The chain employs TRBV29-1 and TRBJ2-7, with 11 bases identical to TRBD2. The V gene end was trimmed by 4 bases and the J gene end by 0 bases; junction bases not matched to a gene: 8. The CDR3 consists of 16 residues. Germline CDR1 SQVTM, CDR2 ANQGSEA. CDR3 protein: CSVGNFLAGGSYEQYF. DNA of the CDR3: TGCAGCGTTGGGAATTTTCTAGCGGGAGGCTCCTACGAGCAGTACTTC.

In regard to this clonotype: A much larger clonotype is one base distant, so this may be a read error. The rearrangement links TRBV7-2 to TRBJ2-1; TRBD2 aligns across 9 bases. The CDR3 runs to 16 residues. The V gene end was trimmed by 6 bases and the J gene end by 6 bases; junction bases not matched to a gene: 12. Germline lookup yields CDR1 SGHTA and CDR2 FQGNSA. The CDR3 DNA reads TGTGCCAGCAGGGCCAGGACTAGCGAGAGTTCCAATGAGCAGTTCTTC. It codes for CASRARTSESSNEQFF.

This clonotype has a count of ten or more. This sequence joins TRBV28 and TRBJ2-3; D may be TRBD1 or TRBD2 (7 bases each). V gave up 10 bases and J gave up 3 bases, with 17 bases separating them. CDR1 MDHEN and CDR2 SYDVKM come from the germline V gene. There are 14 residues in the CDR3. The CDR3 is CATLYRGGTDTQYF. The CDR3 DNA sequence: TGTGCCACCTTATACAGGGGAGGGACAGATACGCAGTATTTT.

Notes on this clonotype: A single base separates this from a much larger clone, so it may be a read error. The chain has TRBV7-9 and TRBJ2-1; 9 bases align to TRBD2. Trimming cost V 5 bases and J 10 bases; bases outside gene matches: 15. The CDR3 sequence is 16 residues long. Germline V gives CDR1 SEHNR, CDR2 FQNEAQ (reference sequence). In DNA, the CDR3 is TGTGCCAGCAGCCCGATCGGGGCTAGCGGGGAGGGCGAGCAGTTCTTC. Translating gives CASSPIGASGEGEQFF. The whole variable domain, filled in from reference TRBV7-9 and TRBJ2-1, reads DTGVSQNPRHKITKRGQNVTFRCDPISEHNRLYWYRQTLGQGPEFLTYFQNEAQLEKSRLLSDRFSAERPKGSFSTLEIQRTEQGDSAMYLCASSPIGASGEGEQFFGPGTRLTVL.

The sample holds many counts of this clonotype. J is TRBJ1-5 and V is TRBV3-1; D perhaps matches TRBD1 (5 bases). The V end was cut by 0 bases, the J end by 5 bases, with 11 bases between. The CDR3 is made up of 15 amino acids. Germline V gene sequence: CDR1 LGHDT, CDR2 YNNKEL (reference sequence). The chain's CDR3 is CASSQDSGGHQPQHF. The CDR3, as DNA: TGTGCCAGCAGCCAAGATTCGGGGGGACATCAGCCCCAGCATTTT.

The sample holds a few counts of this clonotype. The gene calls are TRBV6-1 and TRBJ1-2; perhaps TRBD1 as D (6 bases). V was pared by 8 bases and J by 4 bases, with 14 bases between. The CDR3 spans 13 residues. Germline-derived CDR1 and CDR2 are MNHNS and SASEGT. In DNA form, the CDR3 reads TGTGCCAGCGCTAGGGGGGCCGGCTATGGCTACACCTTC. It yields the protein CASARGAGYGYTF.

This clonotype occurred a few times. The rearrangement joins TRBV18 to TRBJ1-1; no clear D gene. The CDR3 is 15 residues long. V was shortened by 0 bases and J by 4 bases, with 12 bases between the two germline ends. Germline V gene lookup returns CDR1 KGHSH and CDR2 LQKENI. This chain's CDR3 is CASSPPGRESTEAFF. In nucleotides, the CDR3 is TGTGCCAGCTCACCACCTGGGAGGGAGTCCACTGAAGCTTTCTTT.

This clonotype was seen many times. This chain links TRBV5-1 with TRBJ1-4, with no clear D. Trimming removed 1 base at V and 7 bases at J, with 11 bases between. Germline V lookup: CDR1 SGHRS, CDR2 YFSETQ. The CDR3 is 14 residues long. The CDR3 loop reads CASSLKGGSEKLFF. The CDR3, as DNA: TGCGCCAGCAGCTTGAAGGGCGGGAGTGAAAAACTGTTTTTT.

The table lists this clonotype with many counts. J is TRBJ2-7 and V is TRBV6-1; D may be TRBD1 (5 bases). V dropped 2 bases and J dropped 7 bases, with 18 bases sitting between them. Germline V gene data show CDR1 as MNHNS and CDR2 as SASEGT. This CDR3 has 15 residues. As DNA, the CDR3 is TGTGCCAGCAGTGAACCTGACAGCTACCCTGGAGAGCAGTACTTC. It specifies CASSEPDSYPGEQYF.

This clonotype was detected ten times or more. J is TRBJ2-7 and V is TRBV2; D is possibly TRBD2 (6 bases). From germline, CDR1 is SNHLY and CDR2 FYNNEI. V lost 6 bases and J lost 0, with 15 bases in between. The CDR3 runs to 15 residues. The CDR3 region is CASRSGLANSYEQYF. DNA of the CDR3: TGTGCCAGCAGGAGCGGGCTAGCGAACTCCTACGAGCAGTACTTC.